A single sample gave rise to the 11 T cell receptor beta chains below, sequenced in a study of cytomegalovirus exposure and HLA in healthy donors. PCR involved 60 Vbeta and 13 Jbeta primers. Some clones are missing from TCRdb's copy, which holds only in-frame ones; the method was immunoSEQ multiplex PCR. The data contain under 150,000 clones, 81% of them singletons. Sequenced: PBMCs. These receptors were collected from a man in his late teens or twenties in good health and CMV-seronegative.

This clone was recorded a few times. DNA of the CDR3: TGTGCCAGCAGCCCCACAGGGAGTTGGAGTTCACCCCTCCACTTT. Translation gives CASSPTGSWSSPLHF. The chain combines TRBV9 with TRBJ1-6; maybe TRBD1 (6 bases). The germline gives CDR1 SGDLS, CDR2 YYNGEE. V was trimmed by 4 bases and J by 9 bases, leaving 17 bases between them. The CDR3 is 15 amino acids.

This clone was observed a few times. V and J are TRBV7-9 and TRBJ1-6; 10 bases align to TRBD1. The CDR3 runs to 19 residues. The V gene end was trimmed by 6 bases and the J gene end by 6 bases; junction bases not matched to a gene: 17. Germline loops: CDR1 SEHNR, CDR2 FQNEAQ (reference sequence). CDR3 DNA sequence: TGTGCCAGCAGTCGAGGGGGACAGGGGTTCTTACCTCGTAATTCACCCCTCCACTTT. Amino acids: CASSRGGQGFLPRNSPLHF.

The genes are TRBV4-3 and TRBJ1-1; possibly TRBD1 for D (6 bases). CDR1 is LGHNA, CDR2 YSLEER, per germline. With 4 bases removed from V and 6 bases from J, the gap between germline ends came to 15 bases. This CDR3 is built from 14 residues. The CDR3 region is CASSPGQGFAEAFF. Written as DNA, the CDR3 is TGCGCCAGCAGCCCAGGGCAGGGGTTCGCTGAAGCTTTCTTT.

This clone has a handful of counts. The rearrangement uses TRBV5-5 and TRBJ1-5; tentative D call: TRBD1 (5 bases). The V gene lost 5 bases and the J gene lost 4 bases, with 13 bases spanning the gap. Germline V lookup: CDR1 SGHKS, CDR2 YYEKEE (reference sequence). This CDR3 is built from 14 residues. This chain's CDR3 is CASSPGPYNQPQHF. The CDR3, as DNA: TGTGCCAGCAGTCCAGGGCCCTATAATCAGCCCCAGCATTTT.

A few counts support this clone. The chain links TRBV5-6 to TRBJ1-5; 7 nucleotides align to TRBD1. There are 15 residues in the CDR3. V dropped 4 bases and J dropped 2; count of bases not matched to a gene: 6. Looked up from germline, CDR1 is SGHDT and CDR2 is YYEEEE. The CDR3 DNA is TGTGCCAGCAGCCTGATCGGACAGGGCAATCAGCCCCAGCATTTT. Translated, it gives CASSLIGQGNQPQHF.

The rearrangement uses TRBV2 and TRBJ1-5, with D possibly TRBD1 on 5 matching bases. Looked up from germline, CDR1 is SNHLY and CDR2 is FYNNEI. The CDR3 consists of 13 residues. The V gene lost 7 bases and the J gene lost 7 bases, with 14 bases spanning the gap. The CDR3 DNA reads as TGTGCCAGCATCGGCAGGTCAGGGCAGCCCCAGCATTTT. This sequence encodes CASIGRSGQPQHF.

The CDR3: CASSIVAGDNYGYTF. CDR3 DNA sequence: TGTGCCAGTAGTATAGTGGCAGGGGATAACTATGGCTACACCTTC. This rearrangement joins TRBV19 to TRBJ1-2, with a tentative D call TRBD1 (6 bases). Trimming took off 1 base at V and 1 base at J, with 10 bases between the two ends. The germline gives CDR1 LNHDA, CDR2 SQIVND (reference sequence). The CDR3 length is 15 residues.

V and J are TRBV18 and TRBJ1-4, with D possibly being TRBD1 (5 bases). The CDR3 sequence is 13 residues long. Germline CDR1 and CDR2: KGHSH and LQKENI. V was trimmed by 4 bases and J by 7 bases, leaving 10 bases between them. CDR3 residues: CASSLGATEKLFF. The DNA for the CDR3 is TGTGCCAGCTCACTAGGGGCAACTGAAAAACTGTTTTTT.

The gene calls are TRBV2 and TRBJ2-3; 9 bases fit TRBD2. Germline assignment: CDR1 SNHLY and CDR2 FYNNEI. CDR3 size: 16 residues. V shed 2 bases, J shed 1 base, and the junction held 4 bases outside the gene matches. CDR3 sequence (DNA): TGTGCCAGCAGTGAAAGGGCGGGGGGGCGCACAGATACGCAGTATTTT. It yields the protein CASSERAGGRTDTQYF. Complete variable domain (other parts from reference TRBV2 and TRBJ2-3): EPEVTQTPSHQVTQMGQEVILRCVPISNHLYFYWYRQILGQKVEFLVSFYNNEISEKSEIFDDQFSVERPDGSNFTLKIRSTKLEDSAMYFCASSERAGGRTDTQYFGPGTRLTVL.

The rearrangement links TRBV6-1 to TRBJ2-7, with TRBD2 matching over 8 bases. Germline CDR1 reads MNHNS; CDR2 reads SASEGT. The CDR3 contains 19 residues. V lost 4 bases, J lost 4 bases, and 21 bases stayed unmatched. CDR3 in DNA: TGTGCCAGCAGTGCGAGAAGGACTTCGCGGAGCGGGGGCCCGTACGAGCAGTACTTC. Translation gives CASSARRTSRSGGPYEQYF.

This clone was seen once. The genes are TRBV7-2 and TRBJ1-4; 7 bases align to TRBD1. The CDR3 is 13 residues long. The V segment lost 5 bases and the J segment 8 bases; nucleotides outside the gene matches: 5. Germline CDR1 reads SGHTA; CDR2 reads FQGNSA. CDR3 nucleotides: TGTGCCAGCAGCCCTAGGACAGGAGAAAAACTGTTTTTT. This translates into CASSPRTGEKLFF.